These T cell receptor beta chains were read from a single sample in a study of shared clonotypes between healthy human individuals. TCRdb keeps only in-frame clones here, not all; method: immunoSEQ multiplex PCR. Of about 2 million clones detected, approximately 94% appear once; the ten largest clones hold 1.2%. Sequenced: naive CD8+ T cells sorted from blood. The receptors derive from a man aged 18 to 35 in good health. The CDR3 runs from the conserved cysteine through the conserved F or W. D genes are given only for firm matches. Only part of the rows carry a size: once, few, many, or a class if the clone is expanded.

cdr3_nt: TGTGCCAGCAGTCCCTCGGAGGGAGTAGTTAACTATGGCTACACCTTC
cdr3_aa: CASSPSEGVVNYGYTF
d_call: NA
clone_size: NA
j_call: TRBJ1-2
v_call: TRBV27

cdr3_nt: TGTGCCAGTAGTATAGGGACCCTATACGAGCAGTACTTC
cdr3_aa: CASSIGTLYEQYF
d_call: NA
clone_size: once
j_call: TRBJ2-7
v_call: TRBV19

cdr3_nt: TGTGCCAGCATCAGTGGTTTGAACACTGAAGCTTTCTTT
cdr3_aa: CASISGLNTEAFF
d_call: NA
clone_size: once
j_call: TRBJ1-1
v_call: TRBV2

cdr3_nt: TGTGCCAGCAGTGAAGGACTGGGGCGGGGTTCACCCCTCCACTTT
cdr3_aa: CASSEGLGRGSPLHF
d_call: NA
clone_size: NA
j_call: TRBJ1-6
v_call: TRBV6-1

cdr3_nt: TGTGCCAGCAGCGTAGTCAGCGGGGGCTACGAGCAGTACTTC
cdr3_aa: CASSVVSGGYEQYF
d_call: TRBD2
clone_size: NA
j_call: TRBJ2-7
v_call: TRBV9

cdr3_nt: TGTGCCAGCGATGTTTCCGGGACAGGGGGACCCGGGGAGCTGTTTTTT
cdr3_aa: CASDVSGTGGPGELFF
d_call: TRBD1
clone_size: NA
j_call: TRBJ2-2
v_call: TRBV7-9

cdr3_nt: TGTGCCAGCAGCTTAGGAGTAGCGGGAGCCACCTACGAGCAGTACTTC
cdr3_aa: CASSLGVAGATYEQYF
d_call: TRBD2
clone_size: NA
j_call: TRBJ2-7
v_call: TRBV11-2

cdr3_nt: TGCGCCAGCAGCCAAGATCTTGGAAACAGGGGCTACGAGCAGTACTTC
cdr3_aa: CASSQDLGNRGYEQYF
d_call: TRBD1
clone_size: once
j_call: TRBJ2-7
v_call: TRBV4-3

cdr3_nt: TGTGCCAGTAGTATTACCTTAAATTCACCCCTCCACTTT
cdr3_aa: CASSITLNSPLHF
d_call: NA
clone_size: NA
j_call: TRBJ1-6
v_call: TRBV19

cdr3_nt: TGTGCCAGCAGTGACAGGGGCTCTGGGGCCAACGTCCTGACTTTC
cdr3_aa: CASSDRGSGANVLTF
d_call: TRBD1
clone_size: NA
j_call: TRBJ2-6
v_call: TRBV27

cdr3_nt: TGTGCCAGCAGCCTCCGTAAAGACACCACACCCGATCAGCCCCAGCATTTT
cdr3_aa: CASSLRKDTTPDQPQHF
d_call: NA
clone_size: NA
j_call: TRBJ1-5
v_call: TRBV6-7

cdr3_nt: TGTGCCAGCAGCTTTAACAGGCCCTACGAGCAGTACTTC
cdr3_aa: CASSFNRPYEQYF
d_call: NA
clone_size: NA
j_call: TRBJ2-7
v_call: TRBV7-8

cdr3_nt: TGCGCCAGCAGCCCCCCTTACGGGACAGAATTAACGGGCTACACCTTC
cdr3_aa: CASSPPYGTELTGYTF
d_call: TRBD1
clone_size: NA
j_call: TRBJ1-2
v_call: TRBV4-3

cdr3_nt: TGTGCCAGCAGCCCAGGGGGTGCGGGGGGTCAATACAATGAGCAGTTCTTC
cdr3_aa: CASSPGGAGGQYNEQFF
d_call: NA
clone_size: NA
j_call: TRBJ2-1
v_call: TRBV7-9

cdr3_nt: TGTGCCAGCAGCTTCGGGAATGAGCAGTTCTTC
cdr3_aa: CASSFGNEQFF
d_call: NA
clone_size: NA
j_call: TRBJ2-1
v_call: TRBV7-9

cdr3_nt: TGTGCCAGCAGTTTAAGGGGCCTTAGCTCCTACAATGAGCAGTTCTTC
cdr3_aa: CASSLRGLSSYNEQFF
d_call: NA
clone_size: NA
j_call: TRBJ2-1
v_call: TRBV28

cdr3_nt: TGTGCCAGCAGTTACTCGCCGGCGAAGCCCCAGCATTTT
cdr3_aa: CASSYSPAKPQHF
d_call: NA
clone_size: once
j_call: TRBJ1-5
v_call: TRBV6-5

cdr3_nt: TGTGCCAGCAGCGTAGTGTCTGCCAATGAGCAGTTCTTC
cdr3_aa: CASSVVSANEQFF
d_call: NA
clone_size: NA
j_call: TRBJ2-1
v_call: TRBV9

cdr3_nt: TGTGCCAGCAGCTTCGAAATCGCGGCAGGACAGTCCGAAGCTTTCTTT
cdr3_aa: CASSFEIAAGQSEAFF
d_call: NA
clone_size: NA
j_call: TRBJ1-1
v_call: TRBV5-4

cdr3_nt: TGCGCCAGCAGCCAAATCCCCGACGGACTGCAGTTCTTC
cdr3_aa: CASSQIPDGLQFF
d_call: NA
clone_size: NA
j_call: TRBJ2-1
v_call: TRBV10-1

cdr3_nt: TGTGCCAGCAGCTTGGAGTTCAGGGCGAACACTGAAGCTTTCTTT
cdr3_aa: CASSLEFRANTEAFF
d_call: NA
clone_size: NA
j_call: TRBJ1-1
v_call: TRBV5-8

cdr3_nt: TGCAGCGTTGAAAGGCCCTCGGCAGCTTACAATGAGCAGTTCTTC
cdr3_aa: CSVERPSAAYNEQFF
d_call: NA
clone_size: once
j_call: TRBJ2-1
v_call: TRBV29-1

cdr3_nt: TGCAGCGGACCATACGGGGACACCGGGGAGCTGTTTTTT
cdr3_aa: CSGPYGDTGELFF
d_call: NA
clone_size: NA
j_call: TRBJ2-2
v_call: TRBV29-1

cdr3_nt: TGTGCCAGCAGTTTATTAGGGGACGAGACCCAGTACTTC
cdr3_aa: CASSLLGDETQYF
d_call: NA
clone_size: NA
j_call: TRBJ2-5
v_call: TRBV27

cdr3_nt: TGTGCCAGCAGTGAAGAAAAGGGCTTCGACACTGAAGCTTTCTTT
cdr3_aa: CASSEEKGFDTEAFF
d_call: NA
clone_size: few
j_call: TRBJ1-1
v_call: TRBV6-1

cdr3_nt: TGTGCCAGCAGTGAACCGACAGGGGAGACCCAGTACTTC
cdr3_aa: CASSEPTGETQYF
d_call: TRBD1
clone_size: NA
j_call: TRBJ2-5
v_call: TRBV25-1